These 25 T cell receptor beta chains were sequenced from one sample in a study of spatial heterogeneity in lung cancer. TCRdb recomputed calls from the 5' RACE reads with MiXCR, one row per CDR3 protein. This sample carries about 13,000 distinct CDR3 sequences, roughly 9.1% of them seen once, and the ten largest clones take roughly 29%. Indicated time point: sample taken at primary tumor resection. Whole RNA from tumor, nontumor lung or frozen PBMC was sequenced unsorted. This sample comprised PBMCs, obtained at surgery. These receptors originate from a male donor with early-stage non-small cell lung cancer.

This clonotype was seen repeatedly, ten times or more. The chain is built from TRBV19 and TRBJ1-5; possibly TRBD1 for D (5 bases). Germline V gene lookup returns CDR1 LNHDA and CDR2 SQIVND (reference sequence). V was clipped by 3 bases and J by 1 base, with 19 bases between them. This CDR3 region has 18 residues. The CDR3 region is CASSIPPLQGSSNQPQHF. CDR3 sequence (DNA): TGTGCCAGTAGTATCCCGCCCCTCCAGGGATCAAGCAATCAGCCCCAGCATTTT.

This clonotype was observed at least ten times. The chain carries TRBV29-1 and TRBJ2-7; D unclear. This CDR3 spans 14 amino acids. Trimming cost V 5 bases and J 1 base, with 15 bases left between them. Germline V CDR1 and CDR2: SQVTM, ANQGSEA. This chain's CDR3 is CSVPKWAPSYEQYF. The CDR3 DNA follows: TGCAGCGTTCCGAAGTGGGCACCATCCTACGAGCAGTACTTC.

This clonotype showed up many times. This rearrangement joins TRBV12-3 or TRBV12-4 to TRBJ2-1; 11 bases fit TRBD1. The J segment lost 9 bases and the V segment lost 3 bases, leaving 4 bases of the junction unmatched. This CDR3 comprises 14 residues. The CDR3 spells CASSFFGTGGEQFF. DNA of the CDR3: TGTGCCAGCAGTTTTTTCGGGACAGGGGGTGAGCAGTTCTTC.

This clonotype was recorded many times. V and J are TRBV12-3 or TRBV12-4 and TRBJ2-5; possible D gene TRBD2, 5 bases. CDR3 size: 16 residues. Between the trimmed V and J ends, which lost 3 bases and 1 base, there was a span of 15 bases. The CDR3 here is CASSFFGGPTQETQYF. CDR3 DNA sequence: TGTGCCAGCAGTTTCTTCGGAGGCCCGACCCAAGAGACCCAGTACTTC.

This clonotype was seen more than once but under ten times. The CDR3 nucleotides read TGCAGCGTTGAAGATGTGAGGCAGGGCGCGTCCTACGAGCAGTACTTC. This encodes CSVEDVRQGASYEQYF. The V call is TRBV29-1, the J call TRBJ2-7, with D possibly TRBD1 on 5 matching bases. The germline V and J ends were trimmed by 0 bases and 1 base, with 16 bases remaining between them. In germline, CDR1 is SQVTM, CDR2 ANQGSEA. The CDR3 runs 16 residues.

This clonotype was observed at least ten times. The V call is TRBV19, the J call TRBJ2-4, with D perhaps assigned TRBD1 or TRBD2 (5 bases each). Per the germline V gene, CDR1 is LNHDA and CDR2 is SQIVND (reference sequence). Trimming stripped 7 bases from V and 1 base from J, with 14 bases between. The CDR3 is 15 amino acids. DNA for the CDR3: TGTGCCAGTACCCCAGGGAGATCGGCCAAAAACATTCAGTACTTC. This codes for CASTPGRSAKNIQYF.

This clonotype showed up many times. The chain recombines TRBV29-1 with TRBJ2-7, with D uncertain. V was clipped by 4 bases and J by 2 bases, with 3 bases between them. Germline assignment: CDR1 SQVTM and CDR2 ANQGSEA. The CDR3 is 10 residues long. The CDR3 DNA reads TGCAGCGTTGGGGCCTACGAGCAGTACTTC. It encodes CSVGAYEQYF.

The table lists this clonotype with many counts. V usage is TRBV3-1 and J usage is TRBJ1-4; D is unclear. The CDR3 extends over 13 amino acids. In germline, CDR1 is LGHDT, CDR2 YNNKEL (reference sequence). V lost 5 bases and J lost 6, with 10 bases in between. The CDR3, as DNA: TGTGCCAGCAGCATAGGAGAAGATGAAAAACTGTTTTTT. This gives the protein CASSIGEDEKLFF.

In its sample, this clonotype was seen many times. The chain couples TRBV3-1 to TRBJ1-5; no definite D call. The CDR3 covers 13 residues. In germline, CDR1 is LGHDT, CDR2 YNNKEL (reference sequence). Trimming left V 0 bases short and J 7 bases short, with 7 bases between. The CDR3, as DNA: TGTGCCAGCAGCCAAGATTGGAGGCAGCCCCAGCATTTT. Protein sequence: CASSQDWRQPQHF.

There are a few counts of this clonotype. The chain has TRBV29-1 and TRBJ1-5; TRBD1 might be the D (5 bases). V shed 4 bases and J shed 4 bases, with 8 bases lying between them. The CDR3 runs 12 residues. Germline loops: CDR1 SQVTM, CDR2 ANQGSEA. CDR3 DNA: TGCAGCGTTGGACAGAGAAATCAGCCCCAGCATTTT. Translating gives CSVGQRNQPQHF. Based on the CDR3 plus reference TRBV29-1 and TRBJ1-5, the full variable domain is SAVISQKPSRDICQRGTSLTIQCQVDSQVTMMFWYRQQPGQSLTLIATANQGSEATYESGFVIDKFPISRPNLTFSTLTVSNMSPEDSSIYLCSVGQRNQPQHFGDGTRLSIL.

At least ten counts were recorded for this clonotype. V gene TRBV10-2 combines with J gene TRBJ2-5; the D gene is possibly TRBD2 (6 bases). Germline V gene lookup returns CDR1 WSHSY and CDR2 SAAADI. This CDR3 is built from 13 residues. The V end was cut by 5 bases, the J end by 4 bases, with 11 bases between. CDR3 in DNA: TGCGCCAGCAGTTCCACTAGCCGAGAGACCCAGTACTTC. Translation: CASSSTSRETQYF.

This clonotype has a count of ten or more. The V gene is TRBV20-1, the J gene TRBJ1-4; weak D call: TRBD1 (5 bases). Germline CDR1 and CDR2: DFQATT and SNEGSKA (reference sequence). This CDR3 comprises 14 residues. V lost 6 bases, J lost 7 bases, and 18 bases lay in between. DNA for the CDR3: TGCAGTGCGCCCAGAGCCAGAGGGGCTGAAAAACTGTTTTTT. Translation gives CSAPRARGAEKLFF.

This clonotype was picked up many times. The genes are TRBV24-1 and TRBJ2-3; D is unclear. V gave up 1 base and J gave up 2 bases, with 0 bases separating them. Germline V gives CDR1 KGHDR, CDR2 SFDVKD. This CDR3 region has 12 residues. The CDR3 region is CATSDFTDTQYF. Written as DNA, the CDR3 is TGTGCCACCAGTGATTTCACAGATACGCAGTATTTT.

This clonotype was counted at least ten times. The rearrangement links TRBV24-1 to TRBJ2-6; D not resolved. V lost 6 bases to trimming and J lost 2 bases, with 4 bases between them. The CDR3 totals 13 residues. Looked up from germline, CDR1 is KGHDR and CDR2 is SFDVKD. The CDR3 DNA follows: TGTGCCACCAGTTGGACTGGGGCCAACGTCCTGACTTTC. It specifies CATSWTGANVLTF.

This chain joins TRBV4-1 and TRBJ2-5; 7 bases map to TRBD2. The germline CDR1 and CDR2 sequences are MGHRA and YSYEKL. The V and J ends lost 1 base and 7 bases, in that order; junction bases with no gene match: 12. CDR3 size: 16 residues. CDR3 in amino acids: CASSQGGGRTHGTQYF. The CDR3 coding sequence is TGCGCCAGCAGCCAAGGGGGCGGGAGAACCCACGGGACCCAGTACTTC.

The chain combines TRBV19 with TRBJ1-5; D not certain. CDR1 is LNHDA, CDR2 SQIVND, per germline (reference sequence). This CDR3 region has 15 residues. V was clipped by 8 bases and J by 4 bases, with 18 bases between them. In nucleotides, the CDR3 is TGTGCCAGTGGTGGTTGGAAAACGCCGAATCAGCCCCAGCATTTT. Residues: CASGGWKTPNQPQHF.

This clonotype was seen a handful of times. The V call is TRBV11-2, the J call TRBJ2-7; 8 bases align to TRBD2. The V segment lost 6 bases and the J segment 7 bases; nucleotides outside the gene matches: 11. The CDR3 totals 14 residues. Per the germline V gene, CDR1 is SGHAT and CDR2 is FQNNGV. CDR3 sequence (DNA): TGTGCCAGCAGACAGAGCGGGAGAGAACGGGAGCAGTACTTC. Amino acids: CASRQSGREREQYF.

This clonotype was detected ten times or more. V and J are TRBV7-4 and TRBJ2-3, with 7 bases lining up with TRBD2. This CDR3 contains 14 residues. Germline trimming cut 1 base from V and 6 bases from J; bases unmatched to any gene: 4. Germline CDR1 SGHVT, CDR2 SQSDAQ. CDR3 amino acids: CASSLGGRLDTQYF. CDR3 sequence (DNA): TGTGCCAGCAGCTTAGGCGGGAGACTGGATACGCAGTATTTT.

This clonotype appeared many times. The chain combines TRBV11-2 with TRBJ1-2; 10 bases are a match to TRBD1. CDR1 is SGHAT and CDR2 is FQNNGV in the germline V gene. The CDR3 runs 12 residues. The V gene end was trimmed by 5 bases and the J gene end by 10 bases; junction bases not matched to a gene: 4. The CDR3 sequence is CASSPGTGAYTF. Written as DNA, the CDR3 is TGTGCCAGCAGCCCCGGGACAGGGGCCTACACCTTC. The entire variable domain, with the rest obtained from reference TRBV11-2 and TRBJ1-2, is as follows: EAGVAQSPRYKIIEKRQSVAFWCNPISGHATLYWYQQILGQGPKLLIQFQNNGVVDDSQLPKDRFSAERLKGVDSTLKIQPAKLEDSAVYLCASSPGTGAYTFGSGTRLTVV.

This clonotype was seen ten or more times. This sequence joins TRBV5-1 and TRBJ1-1, with D uncertain. V dropped 0 bases and J dropped 3 bases, with 18 bases sitting between them. CDR1 and CDR2 from the germline V gene are SGHRS and YFSETQ. The CDR3 extends over 17 amino acids. CDR3 DNA: TGCGCCAGCAGCTTGGCGTTCGGACCCTGGGAAGACACTGAAGCTTTCTTT. Protein: CASSLAFGPWEDTEAFF.

This clonotype was detected ten times or more. V usage is TRBV28 and J usage is TRBJ2-2, with 7 bases that match TRBD2. There are 16 residues in the CDR3. CDR1 is MDHEN, CDR2 SYDVKM, per germline. Trimming took 2 bases from V and 0 from J; bases not matched to a gene: 3. The CDR3 coding sequence is TGTGCCAGCAGTTTAGTTGGGGGGGCGAACACCGGGGAGCTGTTTTTT. It encodes CASSLVGGANTGELFF.

This clonotype was detected ten times or more. The chain combines TRBV7-2 with TRBJ1-5, with 7 bases that match TRBD1. With V trimmed by 3 bases and J by 4 bases, 6 bases remained unmatched. The germline CDR1 and CDR2 sequences are SGHTA and FQGNSA. The CDR3 is made up of 15 amino acids. The CDR3 nucleotides read TGTGCCAGCAGCTTGAGGCAGGGGGTAAATCAGCCCCAGCATTTT. It specifies CASSLRQGVNQPQHF. The whole variable domain, remainder taken from reference TRBV7-2 and TRBJ1-5, is GAGVSQSPSNKVTEKGKDVELRCDPISGHTALYWYRQSLGQGLEFLIYFQGNSAPDKSGLPSDRFSAERTGGSVSTLTIQRTQQEDSAVYLCASSLRQGVNQPQHFGDGTRLSIL.

This clonotype was detected many times. The V and J genes are TRBV2 and TRBJ2-3; TRBD2 matches at 7 bases. The CDR3 is made up of 14 amino acids. Germline-derived CDR1 and CDR2 are SNHLY and FYNNEI. The V segment lost 4 bases and the J segment 4 bases; nucleotides outside the gene matches: 5. DNA of the CDR3: TGTGCCAGCAGTGCAGGACTAGTGGCAGATACGCAGTATTTT. This sequence encodes CASSAGLVADTQYF.

This clonotype was seen many times. The genes are TRBV4-1 and TRBJ2-1; possible D gene TRBD2, 6 bases. V lost 0 bases and J 5 bases, leaving 14 bases between the germline ends. Germline V gene data show CDR1 as MGHRA and CDR2 as YSYEKL. The CDR3 totals 16 residues. In DNA form, the CDR3 reads TGCGCCAGCAGCCAAGAATGGGCTAGCGCCGACAATGAGCAGTTCTTC. Encoded protein: CASSQEWASADNEQFF.

The table lists this clonotype with many counts. This chain connects TRBV24-1 to TRBJ2-6; no firm D call. Germline V gene data show CDR1 as KGHDR and CDR2 as SFDVKD. The CDR3 runs to 15 residues. V was cut by 4 bases and J by 1 base, with 7 bases left in between. CDR3 in DNA: TGTGCCACCAGTGAACCAGGTTCTGGGGCCAACGTCCTGACTTTC. Protein sequence: CATSEPGSGANVLTF.